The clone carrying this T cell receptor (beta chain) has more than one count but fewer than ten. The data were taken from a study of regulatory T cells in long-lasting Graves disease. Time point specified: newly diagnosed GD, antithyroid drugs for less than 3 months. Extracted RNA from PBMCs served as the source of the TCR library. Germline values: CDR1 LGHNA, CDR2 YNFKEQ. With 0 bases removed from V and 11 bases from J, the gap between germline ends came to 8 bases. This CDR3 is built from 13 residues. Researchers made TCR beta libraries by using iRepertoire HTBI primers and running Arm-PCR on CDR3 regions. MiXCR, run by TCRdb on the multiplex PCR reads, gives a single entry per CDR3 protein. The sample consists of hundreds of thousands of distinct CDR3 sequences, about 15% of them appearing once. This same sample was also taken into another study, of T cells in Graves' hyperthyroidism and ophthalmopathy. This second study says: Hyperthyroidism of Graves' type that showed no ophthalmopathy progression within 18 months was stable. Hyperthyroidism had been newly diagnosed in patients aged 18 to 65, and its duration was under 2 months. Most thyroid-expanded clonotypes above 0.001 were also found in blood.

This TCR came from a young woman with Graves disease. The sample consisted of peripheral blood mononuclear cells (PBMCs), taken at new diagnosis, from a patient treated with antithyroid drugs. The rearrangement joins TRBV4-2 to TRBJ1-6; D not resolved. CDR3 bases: TGTGCCAGCAGCCAAGATAAGCGGCCACCCCTCCACTTT. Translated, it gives CASSQDKRPPLHF.